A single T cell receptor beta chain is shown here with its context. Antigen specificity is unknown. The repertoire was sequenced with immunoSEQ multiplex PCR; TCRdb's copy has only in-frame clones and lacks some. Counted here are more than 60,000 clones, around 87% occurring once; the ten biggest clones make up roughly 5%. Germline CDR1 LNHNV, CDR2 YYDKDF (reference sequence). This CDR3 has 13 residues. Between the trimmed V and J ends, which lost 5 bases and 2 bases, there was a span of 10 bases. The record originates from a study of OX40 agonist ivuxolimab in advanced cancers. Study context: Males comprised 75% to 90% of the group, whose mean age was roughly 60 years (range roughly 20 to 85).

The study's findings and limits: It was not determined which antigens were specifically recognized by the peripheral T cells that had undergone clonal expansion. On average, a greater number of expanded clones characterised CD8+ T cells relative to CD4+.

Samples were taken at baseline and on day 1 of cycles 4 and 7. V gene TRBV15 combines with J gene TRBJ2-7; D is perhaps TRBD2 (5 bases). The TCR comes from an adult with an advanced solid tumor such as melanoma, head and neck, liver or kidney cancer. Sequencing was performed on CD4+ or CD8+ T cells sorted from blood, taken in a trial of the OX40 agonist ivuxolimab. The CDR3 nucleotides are TGTGCCACCAGCGGCGACGGGACCTACGAGCAGTACTTC. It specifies CATSGDGTYEQYF.